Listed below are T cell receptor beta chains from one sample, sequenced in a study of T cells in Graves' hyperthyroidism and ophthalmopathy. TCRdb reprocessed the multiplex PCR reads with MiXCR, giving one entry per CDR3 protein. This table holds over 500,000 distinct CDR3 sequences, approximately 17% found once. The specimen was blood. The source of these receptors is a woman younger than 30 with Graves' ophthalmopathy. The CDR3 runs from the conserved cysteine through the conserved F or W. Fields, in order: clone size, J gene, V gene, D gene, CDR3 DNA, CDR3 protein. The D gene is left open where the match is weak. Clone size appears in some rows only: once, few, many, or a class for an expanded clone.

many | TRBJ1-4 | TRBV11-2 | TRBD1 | TGTGCCAGCAGCTTGGGACAGGGGGCTCCAGTAAAACTGTTTTTT | CASSLGQGAPVKLFF
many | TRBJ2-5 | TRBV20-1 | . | TGCAGTGCTAGAGCGGCTCGGGAGACCCAGTACTTC | CSARAARETQYF
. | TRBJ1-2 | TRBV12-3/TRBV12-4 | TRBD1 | TGTGCCAGCAGTTTAAAATTTGGGGACAGGGAAGTGTATGGCTACACCTTC | CASSLKFGDREVYGYTF
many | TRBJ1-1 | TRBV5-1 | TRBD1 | TGCGCCAGCAGCTTGGGGGGGACAGGGAACACTGAAGCTTTCTTT | CASSLGGTGNTEAFF
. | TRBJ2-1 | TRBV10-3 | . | TGTGCCATCAGTGATCCTAAGAGGACCAATGAGCAGTTCTTC | CAISDPKRTNEQFF
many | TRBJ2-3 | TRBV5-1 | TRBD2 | TGCGCCAGCAGTGGTCTAGCGGGAGAAGATACGCAGTATTTT | CASSGLAGEDTQYF
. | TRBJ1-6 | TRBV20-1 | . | TGCAGTGCTAGTGAAGCTGTACAGGGTCGGATCACTTCACCCCTCCACTTT | CSASEAVQGRITSPLHF
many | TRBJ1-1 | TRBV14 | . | TGTGCCAGCAGCCCCGGAACTGGCTCACCGAACACTGAAGCTTTCTTT | CASSPGTGSPNTEAFF
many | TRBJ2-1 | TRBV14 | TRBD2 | TGTGCCAGCAGCCAAGATCTTGGGAGGGATGAGCAGTTCTTC | CASSQDLGRDEQFF
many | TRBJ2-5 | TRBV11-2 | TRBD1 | TGTGCCAGCAGCTTGACTTACAGGGGGCCCCAAGAGACCCAGTACTTC | CASSLTYRGPQETQYF
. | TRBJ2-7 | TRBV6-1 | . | TGTGCCACCAGCCGAGCGCTGGGCACTCCGTTGGAGCAGTACTTC | CATSRALGTPLEQYF
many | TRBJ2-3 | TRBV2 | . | TGTGCCAGCAGCCCCTTGGGATCCGGGACCCCAGATACGCAGTATTTT | CASSPLGSGTPDTQYF
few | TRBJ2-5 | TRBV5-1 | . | TGCGCCAGCAGCTTGTTCTCGGACAGTTGGGCCCAGTACTTC | CASSLFSDSWAQYF
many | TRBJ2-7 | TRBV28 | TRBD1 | TGTGCCAGCAGTCTGGGACAGTTAGGCTACGAGCAGTACTTC | CASSLGQLGYEQYF
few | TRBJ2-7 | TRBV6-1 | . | TGTGCCAGCTTCGGGTTACAATACTACGAGCAGTACTTC | CASFGLQYYEQYF
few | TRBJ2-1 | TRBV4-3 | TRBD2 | TGCGCCAGCAGCCAAGCCCCGACTAGCGAGAGCTCCTACAATGAGCAGTTCTTC | CASSQAPTSESSYNEQFF
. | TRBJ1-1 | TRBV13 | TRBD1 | TGTGCCAGCAGCTCGACAGGGTGGGAGGAAGCTTTCTTT | CASSSTGWEEAFF
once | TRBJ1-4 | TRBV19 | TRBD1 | TGTGCCAGCAGCCCCCGGCAGGGAGGACAGGTTCATGGAGAAAAACTGTTTTTT | CASSPRQGGQVHGEKLFF
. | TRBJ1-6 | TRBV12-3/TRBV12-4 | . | TGTGCCAGCCATGGTGACGATTCACCCCTCCACTTT | CASHGDDSPLHF
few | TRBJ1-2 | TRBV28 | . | TGTGCCAGCAGTTTAATTTTTGGGCAGACTAACTATGGCTACACCTTC | CASSLIFGQTNYGYTF
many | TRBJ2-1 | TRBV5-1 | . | TGCGCCAGCAGCTCCGATCTTAGGGGTAGCTCCTACAATGAGCAGTTCTTC | CASSSDLRGSSYNEQFF
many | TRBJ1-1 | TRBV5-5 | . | TGTGCCAGCAGCCCGAGGGACAACGGCGTGAACACTGAAGCTTTCTTT | CASSPRDNGVNTEAFF
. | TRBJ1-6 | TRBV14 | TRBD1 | TGTGCCAGCAGCCAAGGGCCTAATCGGACAGGCAAACATTCACCCCTCCACTTT | CASSQGPNRTGKHSPLHF
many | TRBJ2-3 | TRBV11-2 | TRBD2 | TGTGCCAGCAGCTACTTAGCGGGGTACAGCACAGATACGCAGTATTTT | CASSYLAGYSTDTQYF
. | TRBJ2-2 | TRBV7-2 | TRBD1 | TGTGCCAGCGGGCGACAGGGGGCGGACACCGGGGAGCTGTTTTTT | CASGRQGADTGELFF
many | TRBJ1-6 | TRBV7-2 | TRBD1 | TGTGCCAGCAGCACGGGACAGATTAATTCACCCCTCCACTTT | CASSTGQINSPLHF
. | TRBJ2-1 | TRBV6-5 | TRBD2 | TGTGCCAGCAGTTACGTCGGGAGGGCGAGTGAGCAGTTCTTC | CASSYVGRASEQFF
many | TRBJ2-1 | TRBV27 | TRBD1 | TGTGCCAGCAGTTACAGGGGCAATGAGCAGTTCTTC | CASSYRGNEQFF
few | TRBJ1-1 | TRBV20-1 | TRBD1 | TGCAGTGCTGCCCAGTTCGCCAGGACAGGTGAAGCTTTCTTT | CSAAQFARTGEAFF
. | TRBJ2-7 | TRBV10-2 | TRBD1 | TGCGCCAGCAGTGAAGGGACAGCCCTCTACGAGCAGTACTTC | CASSEGTALYEQYF
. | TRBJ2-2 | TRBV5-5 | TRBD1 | TGTGCCAGCAGTTCGTGGACAGGGTCAACGAACACCGGGGAGCTGTTTTTT | CASSSWTGSTNTGELFF
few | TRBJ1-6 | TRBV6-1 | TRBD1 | TGTGCCAGCAGAAGGGGACAGGGCCCACTGTCGTCACCCCTCCACTTT | CASRRGQGPLSSPLHF
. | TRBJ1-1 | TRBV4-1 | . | TGCGCCAGCAGCCAACACCCCATGGGCGCGAACACTGAAGCTTTCTTT | CASSQHPMGANTEAFF
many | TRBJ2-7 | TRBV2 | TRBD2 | TGTGCCAGCAGTGTATTAGCGGGCCCCTACGAGCAGTACTTC | CASSVLAGPYEQYF
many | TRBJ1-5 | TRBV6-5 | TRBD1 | TGTGCCAGCAAACGACAGGGGGCATCGGATCAGCCCCAGCATTTT | CASKRQGASDQPQHF
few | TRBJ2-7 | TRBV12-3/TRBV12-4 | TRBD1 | TGTGCCAGCACCCGGGACAGAAAATACGAGCAGTACTTC | CASTRDRKYEQYF
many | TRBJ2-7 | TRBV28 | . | TGTGCCAGCAGTGACAGCGGGTCCTACGAGCAGTACTTC | CASSDSGSYEQYF
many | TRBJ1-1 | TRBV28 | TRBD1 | TGTGCCAGCAGTTTATGGGGGACAGCGAACACTGAAGCTTTCTTT | CASSLWGTANTEAFF
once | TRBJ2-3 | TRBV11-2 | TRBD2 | TGTGCCAGCAGCACCGGACTAGCGGGGGGGAAAGATACGCAGTATTTT | CASSTGLAGGKDTQYF
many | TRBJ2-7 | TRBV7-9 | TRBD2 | TGTGCCAGCAGCTTGTCCCCTAGCGGGAGTCCCCACGAGCAGTACTTC | CASSLSPSGSPHEQYF
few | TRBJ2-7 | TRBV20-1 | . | TGCAGTGCTAGAAGACAGTATAGGGTCCCCTACGAGCAGTACTTC | CSARRQYRVPYEQYF
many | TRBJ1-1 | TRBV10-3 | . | TGTGCCATCAGTGAGACCGGTGAAGCTTTCTTT | CAISETGEAFF
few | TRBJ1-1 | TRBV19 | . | TGTGCCAGTAGTACATCCGACGGGATGAACACTGAAGCTTTCTTT | CASSTSDGMNTEAFF
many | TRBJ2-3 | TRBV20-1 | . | TGCAGTGCCTCAGCGGAGAGCACAGATACGCAGTATTTT | CSASAESTDTQYF
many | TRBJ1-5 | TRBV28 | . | TGTGCCAGCAGGACTAGCAATCAGCCCCAGCATTTT | CASRTSNQPQHF
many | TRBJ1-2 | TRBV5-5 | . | TGTGCCAGCAGCTTCACGGGGGGCATAGTTCGCTACACCTTC | CASSFTGGIVRYTF
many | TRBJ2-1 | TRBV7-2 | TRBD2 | TGTGCCAGCAGCACTAGCGCCAATGAGCAGTTCTTC | CASSTSANEQFF
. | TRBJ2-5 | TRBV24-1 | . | TGTGCCACCAGTAACTCCGGGACACTGCAAGAGACCCAGTACTTC | CATSNSGTLQETQYF
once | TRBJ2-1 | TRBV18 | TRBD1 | TGTGCCAGCTCACCTCGGGACAGGGAGAGGGATGAGCAGTTCTTC | CASSPRDRERDEQFF
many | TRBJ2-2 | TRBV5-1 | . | TGCGCCAGCAGCTTGGATCAGCGGGACATCACCGGGGAGCTGTTTTTT | CASSLDQRDITGELFF
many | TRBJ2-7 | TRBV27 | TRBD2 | TGTGCCAGCAGTCCATCGCTAGGGGAGGGCTCCTACGAGCAGTACTTC | CASSPSLGEGSYEQYF
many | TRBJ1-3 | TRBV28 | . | TGTGCCAGCAGTTTAGGGCGGCTTAACTCTGGAAACACCATATATTTT | CASSLGRLNSGNTIYF
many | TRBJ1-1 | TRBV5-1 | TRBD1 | TGCGCCAGCAGGGGTTCTAGCAGGACAGGGAACACTGAAGCTTTCTTT | CASRGSSRTGNTEAFF
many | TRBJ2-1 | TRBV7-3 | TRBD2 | TGTGCCAGCAGCTTAAGCGGGGGGAGCTCCTACAATGAGCAGTTCTTC | CASSLSGGSSYNEQFF
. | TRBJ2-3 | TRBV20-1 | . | TGCAGTGCTAGGGATATCGAAAGGGGCGAGACAGATACGCAGTATTTT | CSARDIERGETDTQYF